The source of this T cell receptor beta chain is a study of Graves' ophthalmopathy and Graves' hyperthyroidism. Germline CDR1 reads MNHEY; CDR2 reads SMNVEV (reference sequence). V lost 7 bases, J lost 8 bases, and 11 bases lay in between. The CDR3 length is 11 residues. Scientists amplified the TCR beta CDR3 regions from RNA transcripts. Investigators did first-round RT-PCR with HTBI primers, then second-round multiplex PCR. TCRdb re-called the multiplex PCR reads with MiXCR, one entry per CDR3 protein. The repertoire holds hundreds of thousands of distinct CDR3 sequences, with under 25% as singletons. This clonotype has ten or more counts. Its target is not known. Study-level points and caveats: Most expanded clonotypes from thyroid (those above 0.001 frequency) were also found in blood. The model forecast ophthalmopathy progression, reaching roughly 70% sensitivity and around 75% specificity.

The sequence derives from a woman aged 45-59 years with Graves' ophthalmopathy. The rearrangement uses TRBV27 and TRBJ1-1, with D hard to call. The sequenced sample consisted of peripheral blood. CDR3 protein: CASKRRQEAFF. The CDR3, as DNA: TGTGCCAGCAAACGGCGGCAGGAAGCTTTCTTT.